This TCR beta chain was identified during a study of post-analysis software for immune sequencing data. About the research overall: Recorded subtypes: relapsing-remitting, secondary progressive, progressive-relapsing; some patients unannotated.

Unique molecular identifiers had been added to the TCR beta cDNA libraries. Input populations of roughly 0.95 to 10 million T cells gave rise to 500,000 or so cDNA molecules. TCRdb ran MiXCR on the PCR reads and lists one entry per CDR3 protein. This table holds 800,000 to 950,000 distinct CDR3 sequences, roughly half found once. This clonotype was counted only a few times. Its antigen is unknown. Study conclusions and caveats: People with multiple sclerosis had a significantly lower normalized Chao1 diversity than controls did. There were five or six TRBV segments more frequent in patients than controls, and TRBV5-6, TRBV5-1 and TRBV20-1 were among them. Strong same-batch co-clustering of samples appeared with F measure clustering.

Germline CDR1 is LNHNV and CDR2 is YYDKDF (reference sequence). Trimming removed 1 base from V and 1 base from J; junction bases left unmatched: 3. The CDR3 runs 17 residues. This TCR derives from a girl under 18 with multiple sclerosis. The specimen sequenced was blood. This sequence joins TRBV15 and TRBJ2-3; 12 nucleotides line up with TRBD2. The CDR3 region is CATSRARTSGGTDTQYF. For the CDR3, the DNA is TGTGCCACCAGCAGAGCGAGGACTAGCGGGGGCACAGATACGCAGTATTTT. The entire variable domain, with the rest obtained from reference TRBV15 and TRBJ2-3, is as follows: DAMVIQNPRYQVTQFGKPVTLSCSQTLNHNVMYWYQQKSSQAPKLLFHYYDKDFNNEADTPDNFQSRRPNTSFCFLDIRSPGLGDTAMYLCATSRARTSGGTDTQYFGPGTRLTVL.